Below are 24 T cell receptor beta chains sequenced from a single sample in a study of T cell changes during pregnancy in multiple sclerosis. The protocol was immunoSEQ multiplex PCR, while the TCRdb copy is restricted to in-frame clones and leaves out a portion. The table records about 22,000 clones, approximately 90% of them present only once. The source was CD4+ T cells from peripheral blood mononuclear cells, collected in the third trimester of pregnancy. Source of these receptors: a female donor with multiple sclerosis, enrolled in a pregnancy study.

The chain combines TRBV7-2 with TRBJ2-7; 9 bases are a match to TRBD2. CDR1 is SGHTA, CDR2 FQGNSA, per germline. V dropped 4 bases and J dropped 5; count of bases not matched to a gene: 6. CDR3 length: 14 amino acids. The CDR3 DNA sequence: TGTGCCAGCAGCTGGCTAGCGGGGACAGACGAGCAGTACTTC. Protein product: CASSWLAGTDEQYF.

This clone was picked up one time. The chain joins TRBV10-1 to TRBJ2-3, with 10 positions matching TRBD1. V lost 3 bases to trimming and J lost 3 bases; unmatched junction nucleotides: 3. Per the germline V gene, CDR1 is WNHNN and CDR2 is SYGVQD (reference sequence). CDR3 length equals 15 residues. The CDR3 coding sequence is TGCGCCAGCAGTGACCAGGGACAGGGGACAGATACGCAGTATTTT. It encodes CASSDQGQGTDTQYF.

The CDR3 DNA follows: TGCGCCAGCAGCTCCGGGACACCGAACACTGAAGCTTTCTTT. Translation gives CASSSGTPNTEAFF. This chain links TRBV5-1 with TRBJ1-1; the D gene is possibly TRBD1 (6 bases). This CDR3 has 14 residues. Germline V gene data show CDR1 as SGHRS and CDR2 as YFSETQ. The ends were cut back, 3 bases at V and 1 base at J, with 10 bases in the middle.

The rearrangement links TRBV6-1 to TRBJ2-7; 8 positions agree with TRBD1. The CDR3 extends over 14 amino acids. With V trimmed by 2 bases and J by 2 bases, 2 bases remained unmatched. Germline CDR1 reads MNHNS; CDR2 reads SASEGT. DNA for the CDR3: TGTGCCAGCAGTGAAAGGGGACAGGCCTACGAGCAGTACTTC. It yields the protein CASSERGQAYEQYF.

This chain connects TRBV10-1 to TRBJ1-2; 8 positions match TRBD1. With 2 bases clipped from V and 3 bases from J, the junction kept 8 bases outside the gene matches. Germline loops: CDR1 WNHNN, CDR2 SYGVQD (reference sequence). This CDR3 region has 16 residues. The CDR3: CASSETLSRGHYGYTF. The CDR3 coding sequence is TGCGCCAGCAGTGAGACACTATCCAGGGGGCACTATGGCTACACCTTC.

The chain uses TRBV5-1 and TRBJ2-7; tentative D call: TRBD2 (6 bases). V gave up 3 bases and J gave up 4 bases, with 14 bases separating them. The CDR3 runs 14 residues. CDR1 is SGHRS, CDR2 YFSETQ, per germline. The CDR3 region has the DNA TGCGCCAGCAGCTCACCCGAAGGAGGGTACGAGCAGTACTTC. This translates into CASSSPEGGYEQYF.

The CDR3 DNA sequence: TGTGCCAGCAGCTTAAATGGGCGGGGCGAAGCTTTCTTT. Translated, it gives CASSLNGRGEAFF. The V call is TRBV11-2, the J call TRBJ1-1; D may be TRBD1 (5 bases). V gave up 2 bases and J gave up 8 bases, with 12 bases separating them. This CDR3 region has 13 residues. The germline gives CDR1 SGHAT, CDR2 FQNNGV.

The V and J genes are TRBV28 and TRBJ1-3; the D is unclear. The length of the CDR3 is 14 residues. Germline V CDR1 and CDR2: MDHEN, SYDVKM. The ends were cut back, 3 bases at V and 0 bases at J, with 6 bases in the middle. For the CDR3, the DNA is TGTGCCAGCAGTTTCGTGAGCTCTGGAAACACCATATATTTT. Translated, it gives CASSFVSSGNTIYF.

This chain connects TRBV28 to TRBJ2-7, with 11 bases lining up with TRBD1. The CDR3 consists of 15 residues. CDR1 and CDR2 from the germline V gene are MDHEN and SYDVKM. V shed 5 bases and J 3 bases; nucleotides not matched to a gene: 6. As DNA, the CDR3 is TGTGCCAGCAGTCAGCCGGGACAGGGGGGCTACGAGCAGTACTTC. It codes for CASSQPGQGGYEQYF. The complete variable domain, with remaining parts taken from reference TRBV28 and TRBJ2-7, reads DVKVTQSSRYLVKRTGEKVFLECVQDMDHENMFWYRQDPGLGLRLIYFSYDVKMKEKGDIPEGYSVSREKKERFSLILESASTNQTSMYLCASSQPGQGGYEQYFGPGTRLTVT.

The chain recombines TRBV30 with TRBJ1-1; D is undetermined. The CDR3 loop spans 13 amino acids. Germline assignment: CDR1 GTSNPN and CDR2 SVGIG (reference sequence). The V gene lost 3 bases and the J gene lost 0 bases, with 8 bases spanning the gap. The CDR3 region is CAWRQWMNTEAFF. As DNA, the CDR3 is TGTGCCTGGAGACAGTGGATGAACACTGAAGCTTTCTTT.

This clone was seen once. This chain connects TRBV2 to TRBJ1-1; no reliable D call. Germline V gene lookup returns CDR1 SNHLY and CDR2 FYNNEI. The CDR3 has 11 amino acids. Between the trimmed V and J ends, which lost 6 bases and 7 bases, there was a span of 9 bases. The CDR3 spells CASSLRLEAFF. The DNA of the CDR3 is TGTGCCAGCAGCCTCAGACTTGAAGCTTTCTTT.

The chain uses TRBV6-6 and TRBJ1-4; weak D call: TRBD1 (5 bases). The ends were cut back, 5 bases at V and 8 bases at J, with 12 bases in the middle. Germline V lookup: CDR1 MNHNY, CDR2 SVGAGI (reference sequence). The CDR3 extends over 13 amino acids. CDR3 DNA sequence: TGTGCCAGCAGTCGACAGTCAGCCGAAAAACTGTTTTTT. Amino acids: CASSRQSAEKLFF.

This clone showed up just a few times. The chain couples TRBV28 to TRBJ1-5; TRBD1 matches at 10 bases. The J segment lost 6 bases and the V segment lost 1 base, leaving 3 bases of the junction unmatched. This CDR3 comprises 15 residues. Per the germline V gene, CDR1 is MDHEN and CDR2 is SYDVKM. The CDR3 DNA reads as TGTGCCAGCAGTTTATCCGACAGGGGGCGTCAGCCCCAGCATTTT. It yields the protein CASSLSDRGRQPQHF.

The V gene is TRBV29-1, the J gene TRBJ2-6, with a weak D call TRBD2 (6 bases). Trimming took 4 bases from V and 12 from J, leaving 16 bases between them. The CDR3 totals 13 residues. Germline V gene lookup returns CDR1 SQVTM and CDR2 ANQGSEA. The CDR3 nucleotides are TGCAGCGTTGTGGGCGGGACTGCGACCGTCCTGACTTTC. Translation: CSVVGGTATVLTF.

This clone was detected a few times. This rearrangement joins TRBV9 to TRBJ1-1; the D is unclear. The V and J ends lost 2 bases and 2 bases respectively, with 7 bases between them. The CDR3 consists of 13 residues. Germline CDR1 reads SGDLS; CDR2 reads YYNGEE. The CDR3 region has the DNA TGTGCCAGCAGCGTCGTGACTAACACTGAAGCTTTCTTT. This codes for CASSVVTNTEAFF.

This clone was observed once. This chain connects TRBV9 to TRBJ1-1; 8 nucleotides match TRBD1. Trimming removed 3 bases from V and 5 bases from J; junction bases left unmatched: 9. The CDR3 is 15 amino acids. Germline assignment: CDR1 SGDLS and CDR2 YYNGEE. Written as DNA, the CDR3 is TGTGCCAGCAGCGCCAATACAGGGGGTGGGACTGAAGCTTTCTTT. Protein sequence: CASSANTGGGTEAFF. Drawing the rest from reference TRBV9 and TRBJ1-1, the complete variable domain is DSGVTQTPKHLITATGQRVTLRCSPRSGDLSVYWYQQSLDQGLQFLIQYYNGEERAKGNILERFSAQQFPDLHSELNLSSLELGDSALYFCASSANTGGGTEAFFGQGTRLTVV.

The chain recombines TRBV30 with TRBJ2-3; 9 positions match TRBD2. The germline CDR1 and CDR2 sequences are GTSNPN and SVGIG (reference sequence). Unmatched junction bases numbered 6, after V lost 3 bases and J lost 2 bases. The CDR3 loop spans 15 amino acids. CDR3 DNA: TGTGCCTGGAGGGGTAGCGGGGGACCCACAGATACGCAGTATTTT. This sequence encodes CAWRGSGGPTDTQYF.

The chain uses TRBV15 and TRBJ1-6; TRBD1 matches 12 bases. CDR3 length equals 18 residues. The J segment lost 10 bases and the V segment lost 2 bases, leaving 12 bases of the junction unmatched. Per germline, CDR1 LNHNV and CDR2 YYDKDF (reference sequence). DNA of the CDR3: TGTGCCACCAGCAGATTTAGTCACCAAGGGACAGGGGGCTCACCCCTCCACTTT. Protein sequence: CATSRFSHQGTGGSPLHF.

The chain carries TRBV19 and TRBJ1-1, with D tentatively TRBD1 (6 bases). The V end was cut by 8 bases, the J end by 1 base, with 20 bases between. Germline V gene data show CDR1 as LNHDA and CDR2 as SQIVND (reference sequence). The CDR3 sequence is 16 residues long. CDR3 in DNA: TGTGCCAGTGCCCCCCTGGACAGAGGGCCGAACACTGAAGCTTTCTTT. Translated: CASAPLDRGPNTEAFF.

This clone appeared a single time. The CDR3: CASSAHSGAGVTDTQYF. CDR3 nucleotide sequence: TGTGCCAGCAGCGCCCACTCGGGAGCGGGGGTCACAGATACGCAGTATTTT. The V gene is TRBV9, the J gene TRBJ2-3, with TRBD2 identical over 8 bases. The ends lost 3 bases at V and 2 bases at J; junction bases unmatched: 11. This CDR3 region has 17 residues. Germline assignment: CDR1 SGDLS and CDR2 YYNGEE.

V is TRBV19 and J is TRBJ1-1; 9 bases match TRBD1. The length of the CDR3 is 13 residues. Germline V CDR1 and CDR2: LNHDA, SQIVND (reference sequence). The V and J ends lost 4 bases and 12 bases, in that order; junction bases with no gene match: 9. The chain's CDR3 is CASSTPGQGKSFF. CDR3 nucleotide sequence: TGTGCCAGTAGTACCCCCGGACAGGGGAAGTCTTTCTTT.

V gene TRBV5-1 combines with J gene TRBJ1-3, with D possibly being TRBD1 (5 bases). Germline CDR1 and CDR2: SGHRS and YFSETQ. Trimming stripped 4 bases from V and 0 bases from J, with 11 bases between. CDR3 length: 15 residues. CDR3 loop: CASSPTANSGNTIYF. CDR3 nucleotides: TGCGCCAGCAGCCCGACAGCAAACTCTGGAAACACCATATATTTT.

This chain joins TRBV27 and TRBJ1-2; 11 bases agree with TRBD1. The CDR3 is 15 amino acids. Germline assignment: CDR1 MNHEY and CDR2 SMNVEV (reference sequence). V was clipped by 5 bases and J by 6 bases; unmatched bases: 8. The CDR3 region has the DNA TGTGCCAGCAGTCCCCAAGGACAGGGGGCTCATGGCTACACCTTC. This translates into CASSPQGQGAHGYTF.

The chain joins TRBV7-3 to TRBJ2-1; D not resolved. Germline-derived CDR1 and CDR2 are SGHTA and FQGTGA. V shed 0 bases and J shed 1 base, with 7 bases lying between them. This CDR3 comprises 15 residues. CDR3 DNA sequence: TGTGCCAGCAGCTTAACCCGGGTTTCCTACAATGAGCAGTTCTTC. Protein product: CASSLTRVSYNEQFF.